This TCR beta chain was sequenced in a study of neoadjuvant anti-PD-1 for oral cavity cancer. PBMC libraries mostly used roughly 500 ng of input genomic DNA, with six replicates per sample. Measured with immunoSEQ multiplex PCR; TCRdb has only the in-frame clones, and not every one. The table records about 14,000 clones, about 70% of them present only once. A remark on this clone: The antigen remains undetermined.

The junction had 11 bases not matched to a gene; V was cut back by 8 bases and J by 5 bases. Germline V gene lookup returns CDR1 MGHRA and CDR2 YSYEKL. The CDR3 covers 15 residues. Findings and limits, study-wide: Treg/Th17 ratio rose with pretreatment blood and fell with post-treatment tumor TCRbeta clonality.

This chain links TRBV4-1 with TRBJ1-2, with 10 bases identical to TRBD1. Material: PBMCs, obtained before nivolumab (anti-PD-1) treatment. The TCR originated in a person between 35 and 79 years old with oral cavity squamous cell carcinoma. The CDR3 is CASQPRDRGGYGYTF. CDR3 DNA: TGCGCCAGCCAACCTCGGGACAGGGGTGGATATGGCTACACCTTC.